The present TCR beta chain was sequenced within a study of T cells after yellow fever vaccination. Via MiXCR, TCRdb re-called the 5' RACE reads, giving one row per CDR3 protein. The repertoire holds a few hundred thousand distinct CDR3 sequences, 17% seen once, with roughly 17% in the top ten. Germline V lookup: CDR1 GTSNPN, CDR2 SVGIG (reference sequence). V lost 3 bases and J 4 bases, leaving 12 bases between the germline ends. This CDR3 region has 13 residues. This clonotype was counted ten times or more. V usage is TRBV30 and J usage is TRBJ1-1; D gene unclear. This sequence originates from a man between 18 and 29 years old who received the YFV17D yellow fever vaccine. The sample was PBMCs, taken 5 days after the first yellow fever vaccination. CDR3 bases: TGTGCCTGGAGGGGCTCCCTGAGCACTGAAGCTTTCTTT. Translating it yields CAWRGSLSTEAFF.